This T cell receptor (beta chain) derives from a study of CD8 T cells in ankylosing spondylitis (dated by TCRdb to about 2017). About the study as a whole: T cell receptor beta repertoires were profiled in healthy donors and ankylosing spondylitis patients so that disease-linked TCR variants could be found. The whole study cohort included 108 healthy donors and around 25 ankylosing spondylitis patients. Samples of peripheral blood were taken, and for ankylosing spondylitis patients, synovial fluid was collected as well. Paper-wide results and their limitations: A TCR beta motif made up of several highly homologous amino acid variants appeared to be characteristic of blood from ankylosing spondylitis patients. Significant enrichment of the disease-linked clones was reported in matched synovial fluid samples from ankylosing spondylitis patients. Some motif variants were previously reported in synovial fluid and blood of reactive arthritis patients, suggesting common disease-initiation mechanisms. In peripheral blood, the disease-linked clones were found at relatively low frequencies and had a CD8+ phenotype.

The sequencer was an Illumina HiSeq 2500. TCR beta libraries were prepared by quantitative 5'-RACE with molecular barcodes. As for how the authors treated the data: A new computational method based on a probabilistic model of VDJ rearrangement was used to identify disease-linked TCR variants. TCRdb redid the processing of the public reads, applying fastp at Q25 and MiXCR, and retained in-frame beta chains. For every CDR3 protein sequence, its rows merge into one entry that carries the most common genes and DNA. None of the V and J calls come from the authors' own analysis; TCRdb made them. A total of some 85,000 distinct CDR3 sequences appear in this sample, approximately 8.9% of them only once. About 30% of the sample belongs to the ten largest clones. Remarks on this clonotype: The target of this receptor is not known. No base quality information exists; no much larger clone differs at one position.

The germline V gene (reference sequence) specifies LGHDT as CDR1 and YNNKEL as CDR2. V drops 3 bases and J drops 4 bases, leaving 14 bases in between. The CDR3 covers 15 residues, taking in both the cysteine and the phenylalanine. Only CDR3 DNA remains: 45 bases, in frame from the first base. The TCR originated in a male donor with ankylosing spondylitis. What was sequenced was blood, either unsorted or a sorted T cell fraction (not recorded which). The receptor chain draws on TRBV3-1 and TRBJ2-3; the D gene is possibly TRBD1, with 5 bases matching. In nucleotide form, the sequence is TGTGCCAGCAGCCATCTGGCACAGGTTCCAGATACGCAGTATTTT. This gives the protein CASSHLAQVPDTQYF.